This T cell receptor beta chain was identified in a study of T-cell memory formation after mild COVID-19. V lost 3 bases, J lost 3 bases, and 12 bases lay in between. Germline V lookup: CDR1 SGHRS, CDR2 YFSETQ. This CDR3 has 14 amino acids. TCRdb redid the calling of the 5' RACE reads with MiXCR, one entry per CDR3 protein. The table shows around 340,000 distinct CDR3 sequences, with around 15% occurring only once. Sequenced sample: PBMCs or a T cell subset sorted from them (not recorded which). The clonotype was recovered from a man aged 18 to 30 who had mild COVID-19 (a few samples of this study predate the infection). Cell type and time point are not known. The J gene is TRBJ1-1, the V gene TRBV5-1, with a tentative D call TRBD1 (5 bases). The CDR3 DNA sequence: TGCGCCAGCAGCTCCGGGACGGTAGACACTGAAGCTTTCTTT. Protein product: CASSSGTVDTEAFF.